This T cell receptor (beta chain) was observed in a study of cytomegalovirus exposure and HLA in healthy donors. Findings of the study overall: Earlier results showed most TCR beta V segments being productive about 87% or about 30% of the time. Highly shared variants forming one cluster were likely a sequencing artifact. There were reportedly fewer N-insertions in an Asian-associated ancestry cluster than the roughly 670-donor mean, in a later analysis. Cytomegalovirus-associated TCR beta chains were listed, numbering some 180.

This clone was observed a single time. Antigen: not known. One end of the junction varies from germline; a read error may be responsible. Vbeta (60) and Jbeta (13) primers were used in the PCR. Repertoires were generated with immunoSEQ multiplex PCR, while TCRdb's copy carries only in-frame clones and drops some. The sample records more than 150,000 clones, about 90% being singletons. Germline values: CDR1 SNHLY, CDR2 FYNNEI. CDR3 length equals 12 residues. J is TRBJ1-2 and V is TRBV2; tentatively, D is TRBD1 (5 bases). The specimen was PBMCs. The TCR originated in a girl under three years old in good health and CMV-seronegative. CDR3 DNA: TGTGCCAGCACGGAGCAGGGCTATGGCTGCACCTTC. It translates to CASTEQGYGCTF.